This T cell receptor beta chain derives from a study of CD8 T cells in ankylosing spondylitis. V lost 8 bases and J 0 bases, leaving 22 bases between the germline ends. Germline CDR1 reads DFQATT; CDR2 reads SNEGSKA (reference sequence). The CDR3 has 16 amino acids. MiXCR, applied by TCRdb to the 5' RACE reads, yields one record per CDR3 protein. This sample has about 250,000 distinct CDR3 sequences, with 30% to 35% found just once. V usage is TRBV20-1 and J usage is TRBJ1-1; TRBD1 might be the D (5 bases). The receptor's source is a male donor with ankylosing spondylitis or in good health (not recorded which). The specimen was blood, either unsorted or a sorted T cell fraction (not recorded which). CDR3 in amino acids: CSLPSIRGAVNTEAFF. The DNA for the CDR3 is TGCAGTCTCCCAAGCATACGAGGGGCCGTGAACACTGAAGCTTTCTTT.